This T cell receptor beta chain was observed in a study of blood T cells in healthy people across ages. Alongside a J-beta primer mix, a sample-barcoded 5' primer served in a second PCR lasting about 6 to 11 cycles. A template-switch adaptor that had 12 random nucleotides put a tag on each cDNA molecule. TCRdb re-called the 5' RACE reads with MiXCR, one entry per CDR3 protein. Of hundreds of thousands of distinct CDR3 sequences listed, under 55% are singletons. Comment on this clonotype: Antigen: not known.

Germline-derived CDR1 and CDR2 are SGHTA and FQGNSA. With 5 bases clipped from V and 8 bases from J, the junction kept 6 bases outside the gene matches. The CDR3 has 14 residues. Study-wide results and caveats: Long-lived donors exceeded aged donors in naive CD4+ cells and diversity. The authors considered diversity estimates from one million T cells to be underestimates.

The sequencing input was blood. The TCR comes from a man between 60 and 75 years old in good health. This chain connects TRBV7-2 to TRBJ1-4; TRBD1 matches 9 bases. The CDR3 coding sequence is TGTGCCAGCAGCGAGGACAGGGGACTCGAAAAACTGTTTTTT. Translation: CASSEDRGLEKLFF.